These T cell receptor beta chains were read from a single sample in a study of control samples from healthy donors and cancer patients. Profiling relied on immunoSEQ multiplex PCR, and the TCRdb table lists in-frame clones only, not all of them. The sample has 200,000 or so clones, roughly 94% seen once. The sample consisted of blood. The receptors originated from a man aged 45-65 years in good health. The CDR3 runs from the conserved cysteine through the conserved F or W. The D gene is left open where the match is weak. Expanded clones get a size class; other rows say once, few or many, or leave the size out.

NA	TRBV4-2	NA	TRBJ2-7	CASSQGLDLNYEQYF	TGTGCCAGCAGCCAAGGACTAGACCTAAACTACGAGCAGTACTTC
NA	TRBV6-5	TRBD1	TRBJ1-1	CASRRQGAAFF	TGTGCCAGCAGGAGACAGGGGGCCGCTTTCTTT
NA	TRBV10-1	NA	TRBJ1-2	CASNLDRTNSGYTF	TGCGCCAGCAACTTGGACAGAACGAATAGTGGCTACACCTTC
NA	TRBV7-9	TRBD1	TRBJ2-2	CASSPGTGGTGELFF	TGTGCCAGCAGCCCCGGGACAGGGGGCACCGGGGAGCTGTTTTTT
NA	TRBV5-1	NA	TRBJ2-7	CASSLAGSGMNHEQYF	TGCGCCAGCAGCTTGGCCGGTTCAGGGATGAATCACGAGCAGTACTTC
NA	TRBV5-1	NA	TRBJ2-1	CASREGIIDNEQFF	TGCGCCAGCAGAGAGGGGATCATCGACAATGAGCAGTTCTTC
NA	TRBV19	TRBD2	TRBJ2-1	CASSIVASGAFGNEQFF	TGTGCCAGTAGTATAGTCGCTAGCGGCGCTTTTGGCAATGAGCAGTTCTTC
NA	TRBV7-2	NA	TRBJ2-1	CASSFNRVSYNEQFF	TGTGCCAGCAGCTTTAACCGGGTATCCTACAATGAGCAGTTCTTC
NA	TRBV7-9	TRBD1	TRBJ1-1	CASSQGATEAFF	TGTGCCAGCAGTCAGGGGGCAACTGAAGCTTTCTTT
NA	TRBV19	TRBD1	TRBJ2-1	CASSIIQGAYNEQFF	TGTGCCAGTAGTATCATCCAGGGGGCTTACAATGAGCAGTTCTTC
NA	TRBV7-8	NA	TRBJ1-2	CASSLWASYGYTF	TGTGCCAGCAGCTTATGGGCCAGCTATGGCTACACCTTC
NA	TRBV25-1	NA	TRBJ2-5	CASSPNTGGGFVLQYF	TGTGCCAGCAGTCCTAACACAGGGGGGGGCTTTGTCTTACAGTACTTC
NA	TRBV4-2	NA	TRBJ1-5	CASSQEAPRQRGRQPQHF	TGTGCCAGCAGCCAAGAGGCCCCCCGGCAGCGGGGGCGCCAGCCCCAGCATTTT
NA	TRBV18	TRBD2	TRBJ2-1	CASSPLAGAFNEQFF	TGTGCCAGCTCACCCCTAGCGGGGGCGTTCAATGAGCAGTTCTTC
NA	TRBV6-5	NA	TRBJ2-2	CASSYWQVRNTGELFF	TGTGCCAGCAGTTACTGGCAGGTTCGGAACACCGGGGAGCTGTTTTTT
once	TRBV5-1	TRBD2	TRBJ2-1	CASSLGGGGGMGEQFF	TGCGCCAGCAGCTTGGGCGGCGGCGGGGGGATGGGTGAGCAGTTCTTC
NA	TRBV3-1/TRBV3-2	NA	TRBJ2-5	CASSQAPSGGGQETQYF	TGTGCCAGCAGCCAAGCCCCATCAGGAGGGGGGCAAGAGACCCAGTACTTC
NA	TRBV7-2	NA	TRBJ1-1	CASSLGGTFTEAFF	TGTGCCAGCAGCCTGGGGGGTACTTTCACTGAAGCTTTCTTT
NA	TRBV24-1	NA	TRBJ2-3	CATSDTNTDTQYF	TGTGCCACCAGTGATACGAACACAGATACGCAGTATTTT
NA	TRBV7-9	TRBD1	TRBJ2-7	CASSVSRDRGGEQYF	TGTGCCAGCAGCGTAAGCCGGGACAGGGGAGGCGAGCAGTACTTC
NA	TRBV6-5	NA	TRBJ2-1	CASRNGGTRYNEQFF	TGTGCCAGCAGAAACGGGGGCACTCGTTACAATGAGCAGTTCTTC
NA	TRBV10-2	NA	TRBJ1-1	CASRMGSNTEAFF	TGCGCCAGCAGAATGGGATCGAACACTGAAGCTTTCTTT
NA	TRBV6-2/TRBV6-3	NA	TRBJ2-5	CASSYHTKAKTQYF	TGTGCCAGCAGTTACCATACTAAGGCAAAGACCCAGTACTTC
NA	TRBV12-3/TRBV12-4	NA	TRBJ1-5	CASSFVQGQPQHF	TGTGCCAGCAGCTTCGTACAGGGACAGCCCCAGCATTTT
NA	TRBV7-8	NA	TRBJ1-1	CASSLGRQARNTEAFF	TGTGCCAGCAGCTTAGGGAGACAGGCTCGGAACACTGAAGCTTTCTTT
NA	TRBV5-1	NA	TRBJ2-1	CAETGQLNNEQFF	TGCGCTGAGACAGGACAGCTTAACAATGAGCAGTTCTTC
NA	TRBV4-3	NA	TRBJ2-3	CASSQGRGNTQYF	TGCGCCAGCAGCCAAGGCAGAGGGAACACGCAGTATTTT
NA	TRBV28	TRBD2	TRBJ2-6	CASSGGSSGANVLTF	TGTGCCAGCAGCGGCGGGAGCTCTGGGGCCAACGTCCTGACTTTC
NA	TRBV27	NA	TRBJ1-1	CASSLGRNTEAFF	TGTGCCAGCAGTTTAGGGCGAAACACTGAAGCTTTCTTT